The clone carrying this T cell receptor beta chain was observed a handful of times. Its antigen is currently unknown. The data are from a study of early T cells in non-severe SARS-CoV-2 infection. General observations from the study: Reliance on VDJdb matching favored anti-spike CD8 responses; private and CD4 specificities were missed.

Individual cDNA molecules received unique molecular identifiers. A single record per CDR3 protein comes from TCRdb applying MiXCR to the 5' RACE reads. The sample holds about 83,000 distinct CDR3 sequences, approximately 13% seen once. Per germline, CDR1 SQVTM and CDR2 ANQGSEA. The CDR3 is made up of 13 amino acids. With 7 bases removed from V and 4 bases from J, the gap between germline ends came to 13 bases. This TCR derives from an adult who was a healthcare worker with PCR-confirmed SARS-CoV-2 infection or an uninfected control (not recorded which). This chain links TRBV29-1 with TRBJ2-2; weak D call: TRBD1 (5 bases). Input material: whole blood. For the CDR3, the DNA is TGCAGCGCGGACAAGATAGGCACCGGGGAGCTGTTTTTT. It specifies CSADKIGTGELFF.